Presented here are 10 T cell receptor beta chains from one specimen sequenced in a study of blood T cell repertoires in COVID-19. Produced via immunoSEQ multiplex PCR; TCRdb's table is partial and in-frame only. The table lists some 170,000 clones, 60% to 85% of them singletons, with 7% to 10% in the top ten. Specimen: peripheral blood. The source of these receptors is a man between 60 and 75 years old with acute or convalescent COVID-19.

The chain employs TRBV29-1 and TRBJ1-1; D remains unclear. In germline, CDR1 is SQVTM, CDR2 ANQGSEA. The CDR3 sequence is 13 residues long. Trimming removed 3 bases from V and 1 base from J, with 9 bases in between. The CDR3 coding sequence is TGCAGCGTTGAGGGCTGGGCGAACACTGAAGCTTTCTTT. It yields the protein CSVEGWANTEAFF.

The chain is built from TRBV5-1 and TRBJ2-7, with D unclear. V was cut by 1 base and J by 3 bases, with 8 bases left in between. Germline CDR1 SGHRS, CDR2 YFSETQ. The CDR3 has 13 amino acids. The CDR3 loop reads CASSLSSGYEQYF. CDR3 sequence (DNA): TGCGCCAGCAGCTTGTCGTCGGGCTACGAGCAGTACTTC.

The chain uses TRBV19 and TRBJ2-5; TRBD2 matches 7 bases. The CDR3 loop spans 15 amino acids. Losses at the gene ends were 7 bases for V and 3 bases for J; bases not matched to a gene: 11. Germline V gives CDR1 LNHDA, CDR2 SQIVND (reference sequence). The CDR3 sequence: CASKGGDGAKETQYF. CDR3 nucleotide sequence: TGTGCCAGTAAGGGAGGGGATGGGGCCAAAGAGACCCAGTACTTC.

V is TRBV5-8 and J is TRBJ2-5, with 8 nucleotides matching TRBD1. The CDR3 is 14 amino acids. The germline CDR1 and CDR2 sequences are SGHTS and YDEGEE. V was clipped by 2 bases and J by 5 bases; unmatched bases: 5. The CDR3 coding sequence is TGTGCCAGCAGCTTTGGACAGGGAAGGGAGACCCAGTACTTC. Its protein is CASSFGQGRETQYF.

The genes are TRBV12-3 or TRBV12-4 and TRBJ1-1; TRBD1 is a possible D gene (6 bases). Trimming took 6 bases from V and 10 from J, leaving 12 bases between them. This CDR3 comprises 11 residues. In DNA form, the CDR3 reads TGTGCCAGCAGCCAAGGGGGGGGAGCTTTCTTT. Translation: CASSQGGGAFF.

V and J are TRBV4-1 and TRBJ1-6, with D uncertain. From germline, CDR1 is MGHRA and CDR2 YSYEKL. V lost 4 bases and J lost 5, with 21 bases in between. This CDR3 spans 18 amino acids. CDR3 in DNA: TGCGCCAGCAGCCGAGTTGCCCATGGAGGGTACGATAATTCACCCCTCCACTTT. Translating it yields CASSRVAHGGYDNSPLHF.

The chain links TRBV2 to TRBJ2-1; D might be TRBD1 (6 bases). The CDR3 consists of 14 residues. Trimming shortened V by 3 bases and J by 5 bases, and 11 bases separated the two germline ends. Per germline, CDR1 SNHLY and CDR2 FYNNEI. The CDR3: CASSDTEGDNEQFF. The CDR3 DNA sequence: TGTGCCAGCAGTGATACCGAGGGGGACAATGAGCAGTTCTTC.

V and J are TRBV28 and TRBJ2-5; 10 bases agree with TRBD1. Germline CDR1 and CDR2: MDHEN and SYDVKM. The CDR3 consists of 14 residues. The trim removed 6 bases at V and 6 bases at J, leaving 7 bases unmatched. CDR3 bases: TGTGCCAGCAGAAGGACAGGGGGTGGCCAGACCCAGTACTTC. Translating it yields CASRRTGGGQTQYF. The entire variable domain, with the rest obtained from reference TRBV28 and TRBJ2-5, is as follows: DVKVTQSSRYLVKRTGEKVFLECVQDMDHENMFWYRQDPGLGLRLIYFSYDVKMKEKGDIPEGYSVSREKKERFSLILESASTNQTSMYLCASRRTGGGQTQYFGPGTRLLVL.

The rearrangement links TRBV5-1 to TRBJ2-1, with TRBD2 matching over 11 bases. Trimming at V came to 0 bases and at J to 6 bases, leaving 11 bases not matched to a gene. Germline CDR1 is SGHRS and CDR2 is YFSETQ. The CDR3 is 18 amino acids. The CDR3 region has the DNA TGCGCCAGCAGCTTGGGGAGTAGCGGGGGGGCCTGGGGCAATGAGCAGTTCTTC. Its protein is CASSLGSSGGAWGNEQFF. The full variable domain, completed using reference TRBV5-1 and TRBJ2-1, is KAGVTQTPRYLIKTRGQQVTLSCSPISGHRSVSWYQQTPGQGLQFLFEYFSETQRNKGNFPGRFSGRQFSNSRSEMNVSTLELGDSALYLCASSLGSSGGAWGNEQFFGPGTRLTVL.

This chain uses TRBV18 with TRBJ1-5; no definite D call. Trimming cost V 8 bases and J 4 bases, with 12 bases left between them. Germline loops: CDR1 KGHSH, CDR2 LQKENI. This CDR3 has 13 residues. The CDR3 DNA sequence: TGTGCCAGCAACTCTGGAGTTAATCAGCCCCAGCATTTT. This sequence encodes CASNSGVNQPQHF.